What follows describes a single TCR beta chain. Its target antigen remains unknown. It has no much larger one-base neighbor in the sample; base qualities were not kept. From the cysteine up to the phenylalanine, the CDR3 has a length of 16 residues. Just CDR3 DNA is preserved here, 48 bases in frame from base 1. Trimming leaves V shorter by 4 bases and J shorter by 4 bases, with the junction holding 7 bases beyond the gene matches. CDR1 and CDR2, per the germline V gene (reference sequence), are SEHNR and FQNEAQ. This entry is derived from a study of shared clonotypes between healthy human individuals (dated by TCRdb to 2019 to 2021). Regarding the study in general: The cohort included three men and a couple of women between 18 and 49 years of age. To estimate repertoire size and how much clonotypes are shared between individuals, the study performed deep sequencing of blood TCR repertoires from about five healthy adults. For each donor, three plates each were used for CD4 naive and CD4 memory, two plates were used for CD8 naive, and one plate was used for CD8 memory. To increase sequencing depth and limit assay-specific biases, different laboratories used diverse techniques to prepare libraries and sequence TCR repertoires. Between about 0.8 and 9 billion PBMCs per donor were obtained by leukapheresis. What the study reported, not specific to this receptor: Even with the large sequencing depth, rarefaction of the sorted-subset datasets indicated that sequencing was incomplete. Compared with non-shared clonotypes, clonotypes shared by all four sorted-subset donors had higher generation probabilities. The genetic and exposure-history diversity represented was limited by the small number of donors. Only blood was sampled, and tissue TCR repertoires likely differ from those in blood. Sharing across a few donors was observed for about 5% of naive CD4, 3.5% of naive CD8, roughly 2.4% of memory CD4, and approximately 0.41% of memory CD8 clonotypes. Naive subsets generally had larger estimated clonotype richness than memory subsets. Pairwise subsampling indicated that sequencing depth was expected to affect the degree of clonotype sharing among donors.

Using the deep immunoSEQ assay, TCR CDR3 regions were amplified from genomic DNA by multiplex PCR. Genomic DNA extracted from each cell subset was distributed evenly over all wells of several immunoSEQ 96-well plates, and each plate served as one replicate. For sorted subsets, each replicate PCR was loaded with 200 ng genomic DNA, equivalent to 25,000 to 35,000 T cell genomes. Purified libraries were quantified with a Qubit 3.0 fluorometer, sized on a Bioanalyzer 2100, and re-quantified with the KAPA Library Quantification kit. Every immunoSEQ 96-well plate was sequenced on a dedicated single-read 150-cycle Illumina NextSeq 550 flow cell. Regarding the original processing steps: Because the immunoSEQ output included only junctional sequences and no quality scores, the filtering could not be the same as the filtering used for full-length reads. Sequences were annotated with PyIR, a Python wrapper for IgBLAST v1.9, and V/J genes and CDR3 were assigned using IMGT germline references. Reads were filtered out if the reads had weak V/J assignments (E-value above 1e-6), no CDR3, stop codons, out-of-frame junctions, or ambiguous translated residues. A V3J clonotype was defined by an identical inferred V gene, J gene, and CDR3 amino acid sequence. Percentage overlap between repertoires was calculated by dividing the number of shared unique clonotypes by the size of the smaller repertoire. RTK rarefaction, the Chao1 estimator, and Recon v2.1 estimates of unobserved clonotypes were used to assess repertoire richness. For all TCRbeta clonotypes obtained by the gDNA method from a handful of donors, generation probabilities were computed with OLGA. Not all clones reach the TCRdb copy of this immuneACCESS table, which keeps in-frame sequences only. Checked studies attribute under half of the gap to unresolved V genes and leave the rest unexplained. D and trimming were read from the DNA, whereas the V and J calls and clone size are those reported in that table. For this sample the table gives roughly 2.1 million clones, of which roughly 91% were detected only once. The ten largest clonotypes hold roughly 1.8% of the sample.

For the CD8 naive samples, CD45RO-negative cells were positively selected for CCR7, yielding a CD45RA+CCR7+ population from which TemRA cells were excluded. Donors were healthy HIV-negative adults with no recently reported acute infections or vaccinations. All donors were Caucasian adults living in Nashville, Tennessee, USA. Blood was obtained by leukapheresis, after which PBMCs were separated by Ficoll-Histopaque density gradient centrifugation and cryopreserved in liquid nitrogen vapor phase. Analytical flow cytometry was used to check the purity and quantity of every magnetically sorted T cell population. Genomic DNA was isolated from every sorted fraction and measured by UV absorbance on a Nanodrop 2000c.

The chain was built from TRBV7-9 and TRBJ2-5; TRBD2 matches 12 bases in the middle. This TCR was sampled from a man aged 18 to 29 in good health. Some clones in this sample may be carry-over from other donors' samples. The sample was naive CD8+ T cells from PBMCs. This sample's cell subset or site label indicates: CD45RA+CCR7+. In nucleotides, the sequence is TGTGCCAGCAGCTCGAGACTAGCGGGAGTGATAGAGACCCAGTACTTC. This is translated as CASSSRLAGVIETQYF.